One and the same sample provided the 18 T cell receptor beta chains below, sequenced in a study of shared clonotypes between healthy human individuals. Sequenced by immunoSEQ multiplex PCR; TCRdb stores in-frame clones only, minus some. The sample lists some 2,500,000 clones, under 95% occurring once. The sample consisted of naive CD4+ T cells from PBMCs. Stated subset: CD45RA+ positively selected. All receptors derive from a young man in good health. Some clones in this sample may be carry-over from other donors' samples.

This chain uses TRBV6-4 with TRBJ2-6; D not resolved. This CDR3 contains 14 residues. Germline CDR1 is MRHNA and CDR2 is SNTAGT. Between the trimmed V and J ends, which lost 8 bases and 2 bases, there was a span of 10 bases. CDR3 sequence (DNA): TGTGCCAGCGCCCACTCCACTGGGGCCAACGTCCTGACTTTC. It is translated as CASAHSTGANVLTF.

The J gene is TRBJ2-7, the V gene TRBV7-9; D is unclear. V was clipped by 5 bases and J by 1 base, with 15 bases between them. The CDR3 totals 15 residues. Germline CDR1 and CDR2: SEHNR and FQNEAQ (reference sequence). CDR3 in amino acids: CASSPKGGRSYEQYF. DNA of the CDR3: TGTGCCAGCAGCCCAAAGGGTGGCAGGTCCTACGAGCAGTACTTC.

The chain has TRBV5-1 and TRBJ2-2; TRBD1 might be the D (6 bases). From germline, CDR1 is SGHRS and CDR2 YFSETQ. The CDR3 sequence is 15 residues long. Trimming took 6 bases from V and 2 from J, leaving 14 bases between them. The chain's CDR3 is CASTRMTGNTGELFF. The CDR3 coding sequence is TGCGCCAGCACCAGAATGACAGGAAACACCGGGGAGCTGTTTTTT.

Worth noting for this clone: Other nucleotide sequences from this sample produce the same CDR3. The chain employs TRBV28 and TRBJ2-1, with 10 nucleotides matching TRBD2. CDR3 length equals 16 residues. V shed 5 bases and J 0 bases; nucleotides not matched to a gene: 4. Germline V gives CDR1 MDHEN, CDR2 SYDVKM. In DNA form, the CDR3 reads TGTGCCAGCAGTCTTAGCGGGGGGTCCTCCTACAATGAGCAGTTCTTC. Protein: CASSLSGGSSYNEQFF.

This clone was seen a few times. The CDR3 sequence: CASNFDPNTEAFF. In DNA form, the CDR3 reads TGTGCCAGCAACTTCGACCCGAACACTGAAGCTTTCTTT. V and J are TRBV2 and TRBJ1-1; D not certain. V was cut by 7 bases and J by 1 base, with 10 bases left in between. This CDR3 has 13 amino acids. Germline CDR1 SNHLY, CDR2 FYNNEI.

Notes on this clone: The identical CDR3 is also encoded by other nucleotide sequences in the sample. The rearrangement links TRBV6-1 to TRBJ2-7; the match to TRBD1 covers 8 bases. CDR1 is MNHNS, CDR2 SASEGT, per germline. There are 12 residues in the CDR3. V was pared by 5 bases and J by 4 bases, with 1 base of the junction left unmatched. DNA for the CDR3: TGTGCCAGCAGTAGACAGGGGTACGAGCAGTACTTC. It translates to CASSRQGYEQYF.

CDR3 sequence reads: CASSPPGGVDEQFF. Written as DNA, the CDR3 is TGTGCCAGCTCACCGCCAGGGGGTGTGGATGAGCAGTTCTTC. The chain is built from TRBV18 and TRBJ2-1, with 7 nucleotides matching TRBD1. The CDR3 sequence is 14 residues long. V trimming: 3 bases; J trimming: 8 bases; junction bases outside the gene matches: 7. Looked up from germline, CDR1 is KGHSH and CDR2 is LQKENI. The full variable domain, in which reference TRBV18 and TRBJ2-1 provide the parts outside the CDR3, is NAGVMQNPRHLVRRRGQEARLRCSPMKGHSHVYWYRQLPEEGLKFMVYLQKENIIDESGMPKERFSAEFPKEGPSILRIQQVVRGDSAAYFCASSPPGGVDEQFFGPGTRLTVL.

This clone showed up just a few times. This sample includes further DNA sequences coding for the same CDR3. The gene calls are TRBV6-5 and TRBJ1-1; D ambiguous. The CDR3 contains 13 residues. Germline lookup yields CDR1 MNHEY and CDR2 SVGAGI. V was trimmed by 0 bases and J by 1 base, leaving 3 bases between them. CDR3 sequence reads: CASSYSRNTEAFF. The CDR3 region has the DNA TGTGCCAGCAGTTACTCTAGGAACACTGAAGCTTTCTTT.

On this clone itself: The identical CDR3 is also encoded by other nucleotide sequences in the sample. The chain recombines TRBV5-1 with TRBJ2-1; D is tentatively TRBD1 or TRBD2 (6 bases each). Looked up from germline, CDR1 is SGHRS and CDR2 is YFSETQ. The V end was cut by 0 bases, the J end by 10 bases, with 8 bases between. This CDR3 has 12 residues. The CDR3 bases are TGCGCCAGCAGCTTGGACGGGGGCGAGCAGTTCTTC. Translating it yields CASSLDGGEQFF.

Concerning this clone itself: The same CDR3 can be traced to other DNA sequences in this sample. The rearrangement links TRBV11-2 to TRBJ1-2; weak D call: TRBD1 (6 bases). The CDR3 sequence is 13 residues long. Trimming stripped 1 base from V and 10 bases from J, with 13 bases between. Germline V CDR1 and CDR2: SGHAT, FQNNGV. This CDR3 reads CASSLVLGQDYTF. The CDR3 DNA sequence: TGTGCCAGCAGCTTAGTTTTGGGACAAGACTACACCTTC.

This clone occurred once. The CDR3 reads CASSPSGQGGFFTGELFF. The CDR3 region has the DNA TGCGCCAGCAGTCCATCCGGGCAGGGGGGCTTCTTCACCGGGGAGCTGTTTTTT. This rearrangement joins TRBV10-2 to TRBJ2-2, with D possibly TRBD1 on 7 matching bases. Per germline, CDR1 WSHSY and CDR2 SAAADI. This CDR3 is built from 18 residues. V lost 5 bases to trimming and J lost 4 bases, with 23 bases between them.

This sequence joins TRBV28 and TRBJ1-1, with a possible D match to TRBD1 (5 bases). Germline CDR1 is MDHEN and CDR2 is SYDVKM. The V end lost 2 bases, the J end lost 0 bases, and 16 bases lay between the germline ends. The CDR3 covers 17 residues. The CDR3 is CASSLGGGGAMNTEAFF. In DNA, the CDR3 is TGTGCCAGCAGTTTAGGGGGGGGTGGAGCTATGAACACTGAAGCTTTCTTT. Filled out from reference TRBV28 and TRBJ1-1, the complete variable domain reads DVKVTQSSRYLVKRTGEKVFLECVQDMDHENMFWYRQDPGLGLRLIYFSYDVKMKEKGDIPEGYSVSREKKERFSLILESASTNQTSMYLCASSLGGGGAMNTEAFFGQGTRLTVV.

V is TRBV7-2 and J is TRBJ2-4; tentatively, D is TRBD2 (6 bases). Germline V gives CDR1 SGHTA, CDR2 FQGNSA. The CDR3 consists of 17 residues. Trimming took 5 bases from V and 1 from J, leaving 18 bases between them. The DNA of the CDR3 is TGTGCCAGCAGCCCGAGGGGAGGCGCCTTGGCCAAAAACATTCAGTACTTC. Translation: CASSPRGGALAKNIQYF.

This rearrangement joins TRBV19 to TRBJ2-3; D perhaps matches TRBD1 (6 bases). The CDR3 is made up of 16 amino acids. CDR1 is LNHDA, CDR2 SQIVND, per germline (reference sequence). V was shortened by 2 bases and J by 1 base, with 13 bases between the two germline ends. This CDR3 is CASSIPHRAGTDTQYF. The CDR3 nucleotides read TGTGCCAGTAGTATACCCCACAGGGCCGGCACAGATACGCAGTATTTT.

The chain combines TRBV6-6 with TRBJ2-7, with D tentatively TRBD1 (6 bases). Between the trimmed V and J ends, which lost 1 base and 3 bases, there was a span of 10 bases. In germline, CDR1 is MNHNY, CDR2 SVGAGI (reference sequence). This CDR3 is built from 14 residues. The CDR3 DNA reads as TGTGCCAGCAGTTACTTCGGGACAAACTACGAGCAGTACTTC. This translates into CASSYFGTNYEQYF.

Comment on this clone: This specimen includes other DNA sequences encoding the same CDR3. The chain links TRBV5-1 to TRBJ2-5; D is tentatively TRBD1 or TRBD2 (5 bases each). V lost 0 bases to trimming and J lost 1 base, with 7 bases between them. Looked up from germline, CDR1 is SGHRS and CDR2 is YFSETQ. The CDR3 length is 14 residues. CDR3 in DNA: TGCGCCAGCAGCTTGGGGGGACCCCAAGAGACCCAGTACTTC. As protein: CASSLGGPQETQYF.

This sequence joins TRBV19 and TRBJ1-2; D is undetermined. CDR1 is LNHDA and CDR2 is SQIVND in the germline V gene (reference sequence). CDR3 length: 13 residues. Deletions cut 0 bases from V and 4 bases from J, with 6 bases between. The CDR3 region is CASSIEVSYGYTF. The CDR3 DNA sequence: TGTGCCAGTAGTATAGAAGTCAGCTATGGCTACACCTTC. Using reference TRBV19 and TRBJ1-2 for the parts outside the CDR3, the full variable domain is DGGITQSPKYLFRKEGQNVTLSCEQNLNHDAMYWYRQDPGQGLRLIYYSQIVNDFQKGDIAEGYSVSREKKESFPLTVTSAQKNPTAFYLCASSIEVSYGYTFGSGTRLTVV.

The chain carries TRBV19 and TRBJ1-4; no firm D call. Germline V gene lookup returns CDR1 LNHDA and CDR2 SQIVND (reference sequence). V shed 7 bases and J shed 4 bases, with 13 bases lying between them. The CDR3 totals 14 residues. For the CDR3, the DNA is TGTGCCAGTACGGACGGCCGTTATAATGAAAAACTGTTTTTT. Its protein product is CASTDGRYNEKLFF.